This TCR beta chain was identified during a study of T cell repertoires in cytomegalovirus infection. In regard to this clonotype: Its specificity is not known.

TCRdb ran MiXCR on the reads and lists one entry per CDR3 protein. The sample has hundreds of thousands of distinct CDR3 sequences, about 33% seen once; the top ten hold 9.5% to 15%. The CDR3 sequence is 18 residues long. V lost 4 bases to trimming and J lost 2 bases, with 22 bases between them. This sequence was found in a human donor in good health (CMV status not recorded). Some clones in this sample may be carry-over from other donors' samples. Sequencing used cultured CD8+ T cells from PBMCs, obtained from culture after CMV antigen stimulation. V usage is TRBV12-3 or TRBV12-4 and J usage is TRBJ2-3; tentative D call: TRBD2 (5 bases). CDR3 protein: CASSWDTLATGDTDTQYF. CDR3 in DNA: TGTGCCAGCAGTTGGGATACTCTGGCGACCGGGGACACAGATACGCAGTATTTT.